This TCR beta chain was sequenced for a study of response to subunit inactivated influenza vaccine. Whole-study results and caveats: Each seasonal flu vaccination may recruit only limited new T cells, authors suggested.

TCRdb re-called the RT-PCR reads with MiXCR, one entry per CDR3 protein. The data hold approximately 520,000 distinct CDR3 sequences, with about 25% observed a single time. Comment on this clonotype: Its antigen is still unknown.

This CDR3 has 17 amino acids. Between the trimmed V and J ends, which lost 4 bases and 1 base, there was a span of 14 bases. The clonotype comes from a man aged 45-65 years who received an inactivated influenza vaccine. The V gene is TRBV12-3 or TRBV12-4, the J gene TRBJ2-6; D is possibly TRBD1 or TRBD2 (5 bases each). Here the sequenced sample was CD4+ T cells sorted from PBMCs, taken 5 days after vaccination. The CDR3 here is CASSWDVMSSGANVLTF. CDR3 DNA: TGTGCCAGCAGTTGGGACGTTATGTCTTCTGGGGCCAACGTCCTGACTTTC.